Here is one T cell receptor (beta chain) with its context. The data stem from a study of blood T cell repertoires in COVID-19. Using immunoSEQ multiplex PCR, the repertoire was profiled, and TCRdb retains in-frame clones only, with some absent. Here the sample spans some 150,000 clones, about 90% being singletons. The receptor's source is a man in his fifties or sixties with acute or convalescent COVID-19. The specimen was peripheral blood.

CDR3 sequence: CASSRGQGARKTQYF. CDR3 in DNA: TGTGCCAGCAGCCGGGGACAGGGGGCGCGGAAGACCCAGTACTTC. The J gene is TRBJ2-5, the V gene TRBV7-8; 12 nucleotides agree with TRBD1. The germline gives CDR1 SGHVS, CDR2 FQNEAQ. The CDR3 is made up of 15 amino acids. V gave up 5 bases and J gave up 6 bases; unmatched junction bases: 7.